The entry below describes one TCR beta chain. The antigen is undetermined. These data originate in a study of CXCR3-negative and CXCR3-positive naive CD8 T cells. The CDR3 is made up of 13 amino acids. The germline CDR1 and CDR2 sequences are SGDLS and YYNGEE. Via 5' RACE with UMI labels, TRB cDNA libraries were prepared. TCRdb reprocessed the 5' RACE reads and stores each CDR3 protein as one record, lacking DNA. Here the sample table reports around 140,000 distinct CDR3 sequences. General study results and limits: CXCR3-positive naive cells had TRB CDR3s that were more hydrophobic than CXCR3-negative naive cells had. Naive subsets were similarly diverse, while memory CD8+ repertoires were much less diverse.

This receptor was identified in a human donor in good health. Some clones in this sample may be carry-over from other donors' samples. Sequencing was carried out using naive CXCR3+ CD8+ T cells from blood. Sample subset: CD45RO-CCR7+CD27+CD95- naive CD8+ T cells expressing CXCR3 (TNR3+). This chain links TRBV9 with TRBJ2-4. The CDR3 here is CASSPWIRDIQYF. The complete variable domain, with remaining parts taken from reference TRBV9 and TRBJ2-4, reads DSGVTQTPKHLITATGQRVTLRCSPRSGDLSVYWYQQSLDQGLQFLIQYYNGEERAKGNILERFSAQQFPDLHSELNLSSLELGDSALYFCASSPWIRDIQYFGAGTRLSVL.